Listed below are T cell receptor beta chains from one sample, sequenced in a study of cytotoxic CD8 clonotypes in ibrutinib-treated CLL. The data were produced by immunoSEQ multiplex PCR, yet TCRdb's version contains in-frame clones alone and is incomplete. The sample has roughly 15,000 clones, approximately 48% seen once; the top ten hold under 40%. Sample: PBMCs, taken at a roughly 25-month disease-progression time point, from a patient treated with ibrutinib. The receptors originated from a human donor with chronic lymphocytic leukemia. Each CDR3 is given with its conserved first and last residue. The D gene is left open where the match is weak. Some rows mark clone size as missing; the rest say once, few, many or name a class of expanded clone.

len | j_gene | abundance | v_gene | d_gene | CDR3aa | CDR3nt
17 | TRBJ2-7 | medium-sized | TRBV11-2 | TRBD2 | CASSLLHLIAGAYEQYF | TGTGCCAGCAGCTTACTGCACCTAATAGCGGGGGCCTACGAGCAGTACTTC
15 | TRBJ2-3 | - | TRBV5-1 | - | CASSLDGRQGDTQYF | TGCGCCAGCAGCTTGGATGGCAGACAAGGGGATACGCAGTATTTT
14 | TRBJ1-1 | few | TRBV5-4 | - | CASSLDRGNTEAFF | TGTGCCAGCAGCTTGGATAGGGGGAACACTGAAGCTTTCTTT
16 | TRBJ1-1 | few | TRBV15 | - | CATSRDSPIVNTEAFF | TGTGCCACCAGCAGAGATAGCCCAATTGTGAACACTGAAGCTTTCTTT
16 | TRBJ1-1 | - | TRBV7-9 | - | CASSAQGSLLNTEAFF | TGTGCCAGCAGCGCACAGGGTAGCCTACTGAACACTGAAGCTTTCTTT
12 | TRBJ2-2 | medium-sized | TRBV5-4 | - | CASSLDSGELFF | TGTGCCAGCAGCTTGGACTCCGGGGAGCTGTTTTTT
15 | TRBJ1-5 | - | TRBV6-6 | TRBD1 | CASRGQQNSNQPQHF | TGTGCCAGCAGGGGACAGCAGAATAGCAATCAGCCCCAGCATTTT
15 | TRBJ2-3 | few | TRBV7-9 | TRBD1 | CASSLEGQGTDTQYF | TGTGCCAGCAGCTTAGAGGGACAGGGCACAGATACGCAGTATTTT
13 | TRBJ1-2 | - | TRBV5-1 | TRBD1 | CASSLVGQDGYTF | TGCGCCAGCAGCTTGGTCGGACAGGATGGCTACACCTTC
17 | TRBJ1-2 | - | TRBV19 | - | CASTTRGGTSAPYGYTF | TGTGCCAGTACCACCCGAGGGGGGACGTCGGCCCCCTATGGCTACACCTTC
14 | TRBJ1-2 | - | TRBV30 | TRBD1 | CAWSNGQGSGGYTF | TGTGCCTGGAGTAACGGACAGGGTTCGGGGGGCTACACCTTC
12 | TRBJ2-7 | - | TRBV29-1 | - | CSVVTGSGEQYF | TGCAGCGTTGTAACAGGGAGCGGCGAGCAGTACTTC
13 | TRBJ1-2 | - | TRBV6-6 | - | CASSPGGNYGYTF | TGTGCCAGCAGCCCCGGGGGGAACTATGGCTACACCTTC
12 | TRBJ2-7 | - | TRBV18 | - | CASSPVRYEQYF | TGTGCCAGCTCACCGGTCAGGTACGAGCAGTACTTC
14 | TRBJ1-2 | - | TRBV30 | - | CAWSVGGGYYGYTF | TGTGCCTGGAGTGTTGGAGGGGGTTATTATGGCTACACCTTC
14 | TRBJ1-1 | - | TRBV2 | TRBD1 | CASRPGQGLAEAFF | TGTGCCAGCAGACCCGGACAGGGCTTGGCTGAAGCTTTCTTT
12 | TRBJ1-2 | medium-sized | TRBV2 | - | CASSDGTYGYTF | TGTGCCAGCAGTGACGGAACCTATGGCTACACCTTC
16 | TRBJ2-2 | few | TRBV18 | - | CASSPRVGANTGELFF | TGTGCCAGCTCACCACGCGTCGGCGCGAACACCGGGGAGCTGTTTTTT
13 | TRBJ2-7 | - | TRBV29-1 | TRBD1 | CSVVRTGGNEQYF | TGCAGCGTTGTAAGGACAGGGGGCAACGAGCAGTACTTC
12 | TRBJ2-1 | - | TRBV18 | - | CASSPQVNEQFF | TGTGCCAGCTCACCTCAGGTGAATGAGCAGTTCTTC
17 | TRBJ1-1 | - | TRBV11-2 | - | CASSLDYPGTGNTEAFF | TGTGCCAGCAGCTTAGATTACCCCGGGACGGGGAACACTGAAGCTTTCTTT
11 | TRBJ1-2 | - | TRBV29-1 | - | CSALGGSGYTF | TGCAGCGCTCTGGGGGGTAGCGGCTACACCTTC
14 | TRBJ2-5 | few | TRBV7-6 | - | CASSLPREVETQYF | TGTGCCAGCAGCTTGCCCAGGGAGGTAGAGACCCAGTACTTC
11 | TRBJ2-2 | many | TRBV5-4 | TRBD2 | CASRAGGPLFF | TGTGCCAGCAGGGCGGGGGGGCCGCTGTTTTTT
16 | TRBJ1-5 | few | TRBV5-6 | TRBD1 | CASSYKTGWGNQPQHF | TGTGCCAGCAGCTACAAGACAGGGTGGGGCAATCAGCCCCAGCATTTT
16 | TRBJ2-6 | few | TRBV19 | - | CASQEEQGPGANVLTF | TGTGCCAGTCAAGAGGAGCAAGGGCCAGGCGCCAACGTCCTGACTTTC
13 | TRBJ1-1 | - | TRBV5-4 | - | CASSPQGNTEAFF | TGTGCCAGCAGCCCGCAGGGGAACACTGAAGCTTTCTTT
12 | TRBJ1-1 | - | TRBV7-9 | - | CASSFGDTEAFF | TGTGCCAGCAGCTTCGGGGACACTGAAGCTTTCTTT
15 | TRBJ1-5 | - | TRBV5-1 | - | CASSFGTDTDQPQHF | TGCGCCAGCAGCTTCGGGACGGACACGGATCAGCCCCAGCATTTT
15 | TRBJ1-2 | - | TRBV5-6 | - | CASSPMTVPNYGYTF | TGTGCCAGCAGCCCCATGACAGTCCCCAACTATGGCTACACCTTC
16 | TRBJ1-3 | - | TRBV9 | - | CASSVDAGLSGNTIYF | TGTGCCAGCAGCGTTGACGCAGGGTTGTCTGGAAACACCATATATTTT
14 | TRBJ1-2 | - | TRBV5-6 | TRBD1 | CASSLVAGGHGYTF | TGTGCCAGCAGCTTGGTTGCAGGGGGCCATGGCTACACCTTC
15 | TRBJ1-1 | - | TRBV19 | TRBD1 | CASSFQTGGRTEAFF | TGTGCCAGTAGTTTCCAGACAGGGGGCAGGACTGAAGCTTTCTTT
15 | TRBJ2-3 | few | TRBV7-7 | TRBD1 | CASSLGTGWPDTQYF | TGTGCCAGCAGCCTGGGGACAGGGTGGCCAGATACGCAGTATTTT
16 | TRBJ1-4 | - | TRBV11-2 | TRBD1 | CASSLQGQGTNEKLFF | TGTGCCAGCAGCTTACAAGGACAGGGCACTAATGAAAAACTGTTTTTT
13 | TRBJ1-1 | few | TRBV5-6 | - | CASSLTGRTEAFF | TGTGCCAGCAGCTTAACAGGGAGGACTGAAGCTTTCTTT
15 | TRBJ1-2 | - | TRBV19 | TRBD1 | CASSLDRDRYYGYTF | TGTGCCAGCAGCTTGGATCGGGACAGGTACTATGGCTACACCTTC
14 | TRBJ1-4 | - | TRBV7-8 | - | CASKAGSLNEKLFF | TGTGCCAGCAAAGCAGGTTCCTTAAATGAAAAACTGTTTTTT
12 | TRBJ1-2 | - | TRBV29-1 | - | CSVGLPHYGYTF | TGCAGCGTCGGACTGCCGCACTATGGCTACACCTTC
15 | TRBJ1-3 | - | TRBV4-1 | - | CASSFGTGMGNTIYF | TGCGCCAGCAGCTTCGGTACGGGGATGGGAAACACCATATATTTT
14 | TRBJ1-4 | medium-sized | TRBV27 | - | CASTSTGGNEKLFF | TGTGCCAGCACTTCGACGGGCGGAAATGAAAAACTGTTTTTT